This paragraph reports one T cell receptor beta chain. Its antigen is as yet unknown. V shed 2 bases and J shed 7 bases, with 9 bases lying between them. The CDR3 sequence is 13 residues long. The data were taken from a study of T cell responses to AZD1222 COVID-19 vaccine. Study-wide points: Possibly, clonal diversity was underestimated; donors were largely white British and included more females.

Sequenced by immunoSEQ multiplex PCR; TCRdb stores in-frame clones only, minus some. The repertoire has 120,000 to 150,000 clones, just over 90% of them found once; the top ten carry approximately 3.6%. The chain recombines TRBV12-3 or TRBV12-4 with TRBJ2-1, with D perhaps being TRBD1 or TRBD2 (6 bases each). The TCR was taken from an adult in good health. Source: peripheral blood, taken on day 0 of AZD1222 vaccination. CDR3 in amino acids: CASSLRGLNEQFF. CDR3 nucleotides: TGTGCCAGCAGTTTACGGGGGCTAAATGAGCAGTTCTTC.